This TCR beta chain was captured by sequencing in a study of blood T cell repertoires in COVID-19. It was during active infection that Seattle patients were enrolled and then longitudinally followed. V was clipped by 4 bases and J by 9 bases; unmatched bases: 4. The germline V gene has CDR1 SGHTA and CDR2 FQGTGA. The CDR3 length is 13 residues. How the authors handled the data: Reference gene primer amplification gave estimated nucleated cell counts. Profiling relied on immunoSEQ multiplex PCR, and the TCRdb table lists in-frame clones only, not all of them. V and J calls and clone size follow that table, whereas D and trimming were derived from the DNA. The table shows 160,000 or so clones, with roughly 81% occurring only once.

The chain recombines TRBV7-3 with TRBJ2-1; 9 bases map to TRBD1. This receptor was identified in a woman between 45 and 65 years old with COVID-19, enrolled during active disease. Sequenced material: peripheral blood. The chain's CDR3 is CASSSTGGFEQFF. For the CDR3, the DNA is TGTGCCAGCAGCTCAACAGGGGGCTTTGAGCAGTTCTTC.